The 25 T cell receptor beta chains below come from one sample, sequenced in a study of T cell responses to AZD1222 COVID-19 vaccine. Using immunoSEQ multiplex PCR, the repertoire was profiled, and TCRdb retains in-frame clones only, with some absent. The sample includes fewer than 120,000 clones, 81% of them seen just once. Sequenced material: peripheral blood, taken on day 0 of AZD1222 vaccination. All receptors derive from an adult in good health.

This clone has a single count. The chain carries TRBV6-6 and TRBJ1-3; D might be TRBD1 (5 bases). The germline V and J ends were trimmed by 6 bases and 3 bases, with 12 bases remaining between them. Germline-derived CDR1 and CDR2 are MNHNY and SVGAGI (reference sequence). The length of the CDR3 is 14 residues. The CDR3 sequence: CASSLREGGNTIYF. The CDR3 region has the DNA TGTGCCAGCAGCCTCAGGGAGGGTGGAAACACCATATATTTT.

V and J are TRBV6-5 and TRBJ1-4; D is uncertain. The V end lost 4 bases, the J end lost 8 bases, and 11 bases lay between the germline ends. This CDR3 has 13 amino acids. The germline CDR1 and CDR2 sequences are MNHEY and SVGAGI. CDR3 sequence reads: CASSLRSGEKLFF. CDR3 sequence (DNA): TGTGCCAGCAGTTTGAGGTCAGGCGAAAAACTGTTTTTT.

V gene TRBV18 combines with J gene TRBJ1-5; D is undetermined. Germline V CDR1 and CDR2: KGHSH, LQKENI. Trimming stripped 3 bases from V and 7 bases from J, with 10 bases between. There are 13 residues in the CDR3. CDR3 nucleotide sequence: TGTGCCAGCTCACCGTCTGCCCAGCAGCCCCAGCATTTT. This encodes CASSPSAQQPQHF.

The chain combines TRBV5-4 with TRBJ2-3, with TRBD2 matching over 8 bases. The J segment lost 4 bases and the V segment lost 4 bases, leaving 8 bases of the junction unmatched. Germline-derived CDR1 and CDR2 are SGHNT and YYREEE (reference sequence). CDR3 size: 15 residues. The CDR3: CASSRAGAIADTQYF. The CDR3 DNA reads as TGTGCCAGCAGCAGAGCGGGGGCGATTGCAGATACGCAGTATTTT.

This clone appeared once. The V call is TRBV7-3, the J call TRBJ2-2; the D is unclear. The CDR3 is made up of 13 amino acids. Germline assignment: CDR1 SGHTA and CDR2 FQGTGA. Trimming stripped 7 bases from V and 3 bases from J, with 9 bases between. In DNA form, the CDR3 reads TGTGCCAGCACGGTGGGCGACACCGGGGAGCTGTTTTTT. Residues: CASTVGDTGELFF.

The rearrangement links TRBV9 to TRBJ2-3; unclear D gene. With 0 bases removed from V and 2 bases from J, the gap between germline ends came to 16 bases. The CDR3 contains 17 residues. Germline-derived CDR1 and CDR2 are SGDLS and YYNGEE. In nucleotides, the CDR3 is TGTGCCAGCAGCGTAGGTCCGGGTCTATATCTCACAGATACGCAGTATTTT. Protein: CASSVGPGLYLTDTQYF.

This sequence joins TRBV5-6 and TRBJ1-1; D is possibly TRBD1 (5 bases). CDR1 SGHDT and CDR2 YYEEEE come from the germline V gene. Trimming cost V 2 bases and J 1 base, with 12 bases left between them. The CDR3 has 15 residues. For the CDR3, the DNA is TGTGCCAGCAGCTTCTCCGGGGACGGGAACACTGAAGCTTTCTTT. This sequence encodes CASSFSGDGNTEAFF. The whole variable domain, remainder taken from reference TRBV5-6 and TRBJ1-1, is DAGVTQSPTHLIKTRGQQVTLRCSPKSGHDTVSWYQQALGQGPQFIFQYYEEEERQRGNFPDRFSGHQFPNYSSELNVNALLLGDSALYLCASSFSGDGNTEAFFGQGTRLTVV.

The CDR3 nucleotides are TGTGCCAGCACGTGGGGAGGCCCCTACAATGAGCAGTTCTTC. It specifies CASTWGGPYNEQFF. The V and J genes are TRBV27 and TRBJ2-1; the D gene is possibly TRBD2 (6 bases). There are 14 residues in the CDR3. With 7 bases removed from V and 2 bases from J, the gap between germline ends came to 12 bases. Germline lookup yields CDR1 MNHEY and CDR2 SMNVEV (reference sequence).

The chain joins TRBV2 to TRBJ2-2, with TRBD1 matching over 8 bases. The CDR3 length is 15 residues. Germline CDR1 and CDR2: SNHLY and FYNNEI. The V gene end was trimmed by 5 bases and the J gene end by 5 bases; junction bases not matched to a gene: 7. CDR3 amino acids: CASSSQGARTGELFF. The CDR3 region has the DNA TGTGCCAGCAGTTCTCAGGGGGCCAGGACCGGGGAGCTGTTTTTT.

The V and J genes are TRBV5-4 and TRBJ2-7; tentatively, D is TRBD1 (6 bases). V shed 4 bases and J shed 0 bases, with 11 bases lying between them. Germline CDR1 reads SGHNT; CDR2 reads YYREEE (reference sequence). This CDR3 has 14 residues. The CDR3 reads CASSSRDTSYEQYF. CDR3 nucleotides: TGTGCCAGCAGCAGCCGGGACACCTCCTACGAGCAGTACTTC. The variable domain in full, with the rest retrieved from reference TRBV5-4 and TRBJ2-7, is ETGVTQSPTHLIKTRGQQVTLRCSSQSGHNTVSWYQQALGQGPQFIFQYYREEENGRGNFPPRFSGLQFPNYSSELNVNALELDDSALYLCASSSRDTSYEQYFGPGTRLTVT.

The chain is built from TRBV9 and TRBJ1-1; D possibly corresponds to TRBD1 (5 bases). Germline CDR1 and CDR2: SGDLS and YYNGEE. The V gene lost 2 bases and the J gene lost 1 base, with 12 bases spanning the gap. This CDR3 is 15 amino acids long. The CDR3 DNA is TGTGCCAGCAGCGTCAGAGGGGACTGGAACACTGAAGCTTTCTTT. This gives the protein CASSVRGDWNTEAFF.

The V call is TRBV6-5, the J call TRBJ1-1, with D unresolved. V lost 2 bases, J lost 2 bases, and 6 bases lay in between. Germline loops: CDR1 MNHEY, CDR2 SVGAGI. This CDR3 has 13 amino acids. The CDR3 here is CASSYRPNTEAFF. DNA of the CDR3: TGTGCCAGCAGTTACAGGCCCAACACTGAAGCTTTCTTT.

The chain uses TRBV4-3 and TRBJ1-1; TRBD1 might be the D (5 bases). Trimming cost V 0 bases and J 6 bases, with 14 bases left between them. CDR3 size: 15 residues. Per the germline V gene, CDR1 is LGHNA and CDR2 is YSLEER. CDR3 in amino acids: CASSQDLAVGAEAFF. The DNA for the CDR3 is TGCGCCAGCAGCCAAGATTTAGCGGTAGGGGCTGAAGCTTTCTTT.

The chain joins TRBV4-3 to TRBJ2-2, with D maybe TRBD2 (6 bases). There are 16 residues in the CDR3. Germline V lookup: CDR1 LGHNA, CDR2 YSLEER. Trimming left V 0 bases short and J 5 bases short, with 13 bases between. The CDR3 region is CASSQDRGRWTGELFF. The CDR3 bases are TGCGCCAGCAGCCAAGATCGGGGGAGATGGACCGGGGAGCTGTTTTTT.

This chain connects TRBV6-2 or TRBV6-3 to TRBJ1-2, with unresolved D. Germline V lookup: CDR1 MNHEY, CDR2 SVGEGT. This CDR3 is built from 15 residues. The ends were cut back, 5 bases at V and 0 bases at J, with 13 bases in the middle. The CDR3 loop is CASSLPGAANYGYTF. CDR3 DNA sequence: TGTGCCAGCAGTCTACCGGGAGCAGCTAACTATGGCTACACCTTC.

This clone was observed a handful of times. This sequence joins TRBV19 and TRBJ1-1; D gene ambiguous. Germline CDR1 reads LNHDA; CDR2 reads SQIVND (reference sequence). V shed 5 bases and J shed 5 bases, with 12 bases lying between them. This CDR3 is built from 13 residues. CDR3 loop: CASSLNIETEAFF. CDR3 in DNA: TGTGCCAGTAGTCTGAATATCGAGACTGAAGCTTTCTTT.

This chain connects TRBV6-5 to TRBJ2-7; TRBD1 matches at 9 bases. The CDR3 runs to 15 residues. The V and J ends lost 5 bases and 3 bases, in that order; junction bases with no gene match: 8. Germline V CDR1 and CDR2: MNHEY, SVGAGI. DNA of the CDR3: TGTGCCAGCAGTAAGGGACAGGGTAATAACTACGAGCAGTACTTC. This sequence encodes CASSKGQGNNYEQYF.

The V call is TRBV7-6, the J call TRBJ2-2; the D gene could be TRBD1 or TRBD2 (5 bases each). Trimming took off 0 bases at V and 4 bases at J, with 9 bases between the two ends. The CDR3 loop spans 15 amino acids. The germline CDR1 and CDR2 sequences are SGHVS and FNYEAQ. The CDR3: CASSLATGGTGELFF. The CDR3 DNA reads as TGTGCCAGCAGCTTAGCGACTGGGGGCACCGGGGAGCTGTTTTTT. The variable domain in full, with the rest retrieved from reference TRBV7-6 and TRBJ2-2, is GAGVSQSPRYKVTKRGQDVALRCDPISGHVSLYWYRQALGQGPEFLTYFNYEAQQDKSGLPNDRFSAERPEGSISTLTIQRTEQRDSAMYRCASSLATGGTGELFFGEGSRLTVL.

The CDR3 sequence: CASSPPGLAPHEQFF. In nucleotides, the CDR3 is TGTGCCAGCAGCCCTCCGGGACTAGCCCCTCATGAGCAGTTCTTC. V usage is TRBV28 and J usage is TRBJ2-1, with 9 positions matching TRBD2. Germline CDR1 is MDHEN and CDR2 is SYDVKM. With V trimmed by 6 bases and J by 8 bases, 11 bases remained unmatched. This CDR3 has 15 residues.

The chain combines TRBV5-1 with TRBJ1-1, with 9 bases aligning to TRBD1. V dropped 5 bases and J dropped 4; count of bases not matched to a gene: 9. Germline CDR1 and CDR2: SGHRS and YFSETQ. The CDR3 totals 15 residues. The CDR3: CASRYAGQGVTEAFF. The DNA for the CDR3 is TGCGCCAGCAGGTATGCGGGACAGGGAGTCACTGAAGCTTTCTTT. The full variable domain, completed using reference TRBV5-1 and TRBJ1-1, is KAGVTQTPRYLIKTRGQQVTLSCSPISGHRSVSWYQQTPGQGLQFLFEYFSETQRNKGNFPGRFSGRQFSNSRSEMNVSTLELGDSALYLCASRYAGQGVTEAFFGQGTRLTVV.

J is TRBJ2-2 and V is TRBV7-2, with a tentative D call TRBD1 (6 bases). Germline CDR1 and CDR2: SGHTA and FQGNSA. Trimming took off 2 bases at V and 5 bases at J, with 6 bases between the two ends. The length of the CDR3 is 13 residues. In DNA, the CDR3 is TGTGCCAGCAGCTTACAGGGGACCGGGGAGCTGTTTTTT. Translated, it gives CASSLQGTGELFF.

The chain links TRBV23-1 to TRBJ2-3; maybe TRBD1 (6 bases). TRBV23-1 is an ORF; its function is uncertain. The CDR3 has 14 amino acids. The V end lost 2 bases, the J end lost 5 bases, and 11 bases lay between the germline ends. The CDR3 region has the DNA TGCGCCAGCAGTCAAGTCCAGGGGCGAGATACGCAGTATTTT. It is translated as CASSQVQGRDTQYF.

The CDR3 loop reads CASSIAGRALGAAETQYF. In DNA, the CDR3 is TGTGCCAGTAGTATAGCAGGGAGGGCACTTGGGGCGGCGGAGACCCAGTACTTC. This rearrangement joins TRBV19 to TRBJ2-5, with TRBD2 matching 7 bases. V lost 1 base to trimming and J lost 5 bases; unmatched junction nucleotides: 16. The length of the CDR3 is 18 residues. Germline lookup yields CDR1 LNHDA and CDR2 SQIVND (reference sequence).

In this sample, this clone turned up a few times. The chain is built from TRBV4-1 and TRBJ1-5, with 11 bases identical to TRBD1. Germline loops: CDR1 MGHRA, CDR2 YSYEKL. The CDR3 extends over 14 amino acids. Trimming cost V 4 bases and J 7 bases; bases outside gene matches: 3. The CDR3 DNA sequence: TGCGCCAGCAGCCTCGGGACAGGGGGACAGCCCCAGCATTTT. Amino acid sequence: CASSLGTGGQPQHF.

V is TRBV5-1 and J is TRBJ1-1; D gene unclear. Germline V CDR1 and CDR2: SGHRS, YFSETQ. There are 13 residues in the CDR3. The germline V and J ends were trimmed by 0 bases and 2 bases, with 5 bases remaining between them. The CDR3 spells CASSLAGNTEAFF. The CDR3 bases are TGCGCCAGCAGCTTGGCCGGAAACACTGAAGCTTTCTTT.